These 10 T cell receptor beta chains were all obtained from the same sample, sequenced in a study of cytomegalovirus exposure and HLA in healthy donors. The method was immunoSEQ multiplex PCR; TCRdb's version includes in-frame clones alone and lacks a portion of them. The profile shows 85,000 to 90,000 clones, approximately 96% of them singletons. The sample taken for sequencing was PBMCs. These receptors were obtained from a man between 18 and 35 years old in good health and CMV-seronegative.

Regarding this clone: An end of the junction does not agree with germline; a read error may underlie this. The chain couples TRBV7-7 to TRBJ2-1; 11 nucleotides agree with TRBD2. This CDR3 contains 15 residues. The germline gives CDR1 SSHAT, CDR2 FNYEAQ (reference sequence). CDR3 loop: CASKKYIAGGGEQFF. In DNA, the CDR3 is TGTGCTAGCAAAAAATATATAGCGGGAGGGGGTGAGCAGTTCTTC.

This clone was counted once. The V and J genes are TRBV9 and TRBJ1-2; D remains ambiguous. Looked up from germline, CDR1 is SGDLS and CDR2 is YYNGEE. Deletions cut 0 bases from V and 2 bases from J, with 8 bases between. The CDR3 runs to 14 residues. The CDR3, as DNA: TGTGCCAGCAGCGTAGATTCCGTAAACTATGGCTACACCTTC. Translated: CASSVDSVNYGYTF.

Here the CDR3 DNA reads TGTGCCAGCAGTGAAAGGGGGTATAGCGCTTTCTTT. Residues: CASSERGYSAFF. The chain combines TRBV6-1 with TRBJ1-1; a weak D match, TRBD1 (6 bases). V was clipped by 2 bases and J by 11 bases, with 12 bases between them. CDR1 and CDR2 from the germline V gene are MNHNS and SASEGT. The CDR3 runs 12 residues.

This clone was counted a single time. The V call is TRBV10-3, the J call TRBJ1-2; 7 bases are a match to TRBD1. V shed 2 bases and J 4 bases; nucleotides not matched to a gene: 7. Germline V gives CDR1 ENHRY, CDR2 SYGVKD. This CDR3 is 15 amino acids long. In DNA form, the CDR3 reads TGTGCCATCAGTGAGGCAGGGGGATCTCTCTATGGCTACACCTTC. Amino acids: CAISEAGGSLYGYTF.

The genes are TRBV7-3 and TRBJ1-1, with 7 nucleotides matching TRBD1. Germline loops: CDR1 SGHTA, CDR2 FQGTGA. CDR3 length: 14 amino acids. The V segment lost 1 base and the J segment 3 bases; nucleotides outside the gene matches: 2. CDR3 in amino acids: CASSLNRGYTEAFF. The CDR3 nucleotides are TGTGCCAGCAGCTTAAACAGGGGTTACACTGAAGCTTTCTTT.

The chain's CDR3 is CASREGQDRNQPQHF. The DNA of the CDR3 is TGTGCCAGCAGGGAGGGACAGGACCGCAATCAGCCCCAGCATTTT. This chain links TRBV27 with TRBJ1-5; 8 bases match TRBD1. V trimming: 6 bases; J trimming: 2 bases; junction bases outside the gene matches: 6. The CDR3 is 15 amino acids. Germline V lookup: CDR1 MNHEY, CDR2 SMNVEV (reference sequence).

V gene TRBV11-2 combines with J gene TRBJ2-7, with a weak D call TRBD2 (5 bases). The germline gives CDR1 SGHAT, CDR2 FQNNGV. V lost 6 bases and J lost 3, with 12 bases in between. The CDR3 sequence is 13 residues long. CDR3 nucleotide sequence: TGTGCCAGCAGTGCCGCGGGTAACTACGAGCAGTACGTC. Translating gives CASSAAGNYEQYV.

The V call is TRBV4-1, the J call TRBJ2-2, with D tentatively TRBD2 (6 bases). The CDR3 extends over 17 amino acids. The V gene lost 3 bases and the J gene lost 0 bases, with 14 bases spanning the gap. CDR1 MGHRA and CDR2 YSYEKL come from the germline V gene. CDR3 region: CASSQASGPTNTGELFF. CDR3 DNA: TGCGCCAGCAGCCAGGCCAGCGGGCCGACGAACACCGGGGAGCTGTTTTTT.

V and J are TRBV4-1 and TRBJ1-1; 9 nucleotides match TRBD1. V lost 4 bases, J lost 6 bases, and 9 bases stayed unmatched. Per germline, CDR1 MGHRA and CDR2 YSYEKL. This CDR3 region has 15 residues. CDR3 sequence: CASSREGQGSSEAFF. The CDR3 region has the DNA TGCGCCAGCAGCCGGGAGGGACAGGGAAGCTCTGAAGCTTTCTTT.

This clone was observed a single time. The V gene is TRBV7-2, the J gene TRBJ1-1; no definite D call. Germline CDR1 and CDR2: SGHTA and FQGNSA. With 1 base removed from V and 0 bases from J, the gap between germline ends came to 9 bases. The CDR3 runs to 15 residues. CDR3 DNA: TGTGCCAGCAGCTTAGGAGTGGTCATGAACACTGAAGCTTTCTTT. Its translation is CASSLGVVMNTEAFF.